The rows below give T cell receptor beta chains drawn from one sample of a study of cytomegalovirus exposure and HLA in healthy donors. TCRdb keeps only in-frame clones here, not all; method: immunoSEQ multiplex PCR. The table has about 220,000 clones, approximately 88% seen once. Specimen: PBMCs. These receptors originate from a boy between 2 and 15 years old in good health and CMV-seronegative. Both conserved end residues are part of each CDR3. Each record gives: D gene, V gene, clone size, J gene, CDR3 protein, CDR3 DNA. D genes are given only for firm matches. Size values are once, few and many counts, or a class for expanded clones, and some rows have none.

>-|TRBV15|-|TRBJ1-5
CATSRVGHSNQPQHF
TGTGCCACCAGCAGAGTCGGACATAGCAATCAGCCCCAGCATTTT
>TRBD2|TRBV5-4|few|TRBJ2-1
CASSSGGLAGRGYNEQFF
TGTGCCAGCAGCTCTGGAGGACTAGCGGGGCGAGGGTACAATGAGCAGTTCTTC
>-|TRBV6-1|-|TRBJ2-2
CASSEFTVNTGELFF
TGTGCCAGCAGTGAATTCACGGTGAACACCGGGGAGCTGTTTTTT
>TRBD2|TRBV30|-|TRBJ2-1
CAWSVRGGGVSYNEQFF
TGTGCCTGGAGTGTAAGAGGCGGGGGGGTGTCCTACAATGAGCAGTTCTTC
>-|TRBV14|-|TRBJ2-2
CASSQAGRGNTGELFF
TGTGCCAGCAGCCAAGCCGGGAGAGGGAACACCGGGGAGCTGTTTTTT
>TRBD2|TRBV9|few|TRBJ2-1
CASSVGNGGGGDEQFF
TGTGCCAGCAGCGTAGGAAATGGCGGGGGGGGCGATGAGCAGTTCTTC
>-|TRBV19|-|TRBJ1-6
CASSMGGVGNSPLHF
TGTGCCAGTAGTATGGGGGGAGTTGGTAATTCACCCCTCCACTTT
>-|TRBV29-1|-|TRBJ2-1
CVGGHSSYNEQFF
TGCGTGGGCGGGCATAGCTCCTACAATGAGCAGTTCTTC
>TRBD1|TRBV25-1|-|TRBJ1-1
CASVARDRGRTEAFF
TGTGCCAGCGTAGCCCGGGACAGGGGAAGAACTGAAGCTTTCTTT
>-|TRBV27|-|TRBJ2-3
CASRAWANTDTQYF
TGTGCCAGCAGGGCCTGGGCTAACACAGATACGCAGTATTTT
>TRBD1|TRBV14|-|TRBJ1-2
CASSQGTGGPYGYTF
TGTGCCAGCAGCCAAGGGACAGGGGGTCCCTATGGCTACACCTTC
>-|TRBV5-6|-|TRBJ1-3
CASSQQAGVGNTIYF
TGTGCCAGCAGCCAACAAGCAGGGGTTGGAAACACCATATATTTT
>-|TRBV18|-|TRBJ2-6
CASSIGGSGANVLTF
TGTGCCAGCTCAATCGGAGGCTCTGGGGCCAACGTCCTGACTTTC
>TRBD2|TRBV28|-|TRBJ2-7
CASSFGTSGYFVAVQQYF
TGTGCCAGCAGTTTCGGGACTAGCGGGTATTTCGTTGCGGTGCAGCAGTACTTC
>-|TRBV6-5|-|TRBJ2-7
CASSYDFTSYEQYF
TGTGCCAGCAGTTACGACTTCACCTCCTACGAGCAGTACTTC
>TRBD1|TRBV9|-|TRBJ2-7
CASSPGQGAREQYF
TGTGCCAGCAGCCCGGGACAGGGGGCAAGAGAGCAGTACTTC
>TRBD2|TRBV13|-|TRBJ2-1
CASSTGLADYNEQFF
TGTGCCAGCAGCACGGGACTAGCGGACTACAATGAGCAGTTCTTC
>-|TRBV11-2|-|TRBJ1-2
CASSLAVNYGYTF
TGTGCCAGCAGCTTAGCTGTTAACTATGGCTACACCTTC
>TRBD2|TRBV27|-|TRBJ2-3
CASSFISGRSTDTQYF
TGTGCCAGCAGTTTTATTAGCGGGCGGTCCACAGATACGCAGTATTTT
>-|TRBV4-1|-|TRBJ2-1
CASSQEGADSSYNEQFF
TGCGCCAGCAGCCAAGAAGGGGCCGACAGCTCCTACAATGAGCAGTTCTTC
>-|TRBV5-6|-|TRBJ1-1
CVSSSNSGSGTEAFF
TGTGTCAGCAGCTCAAATTCGGGAAGCGGCACTGAAGCTTTCTTT
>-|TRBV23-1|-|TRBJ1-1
CASSRTGTRPYTEAFF
TGCGCCAGCAGTCGTACCGGGACACGTCCTTACACTGAAGCTTTCTTT
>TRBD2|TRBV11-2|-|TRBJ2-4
CASSLAGGRAKNIQYF
TGTGCCAGCAGCTTAGCGGGGGGGCGAGCCAAAAACATTCAGTACTTC
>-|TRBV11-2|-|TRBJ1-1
CASSLYRNTEAFF
TGTGCCAGCAGCTTATACAGAAACACTGAAGCTTTCTTT
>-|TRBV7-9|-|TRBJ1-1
CSSSSADWYTNEAFF
TGTTCCAGCAGCTCCGCGGACTGGTACACTAATGAAGCTTTCTTT
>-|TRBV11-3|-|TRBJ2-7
CASSHLSQGYEQYF
TGTGCCAGCAGCCATCTAAGTCAGGGCTACGAGCAGTACTTC
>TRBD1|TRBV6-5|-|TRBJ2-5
CASSYRTGEGQETQYF
TGTGCCAGCAGTTATCGGACAGGGGAGGGCCAAGAGACCCAGTACTTC
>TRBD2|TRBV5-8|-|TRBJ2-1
CASSSGGANEQFF
TGTGCCAGCAGTAGCGGGGGGGCGAATGAGCAGTTCTTC
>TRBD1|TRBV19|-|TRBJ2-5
CASSIGGQGGETQYF
TGTGCCAGTAGTATAGGGGGACAGGGGGGAGAGACCCAGTACTTC
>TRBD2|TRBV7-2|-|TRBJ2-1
CASSLTTSGAFNEQFF
TGTGCCAGCAGCCTTACGACTAGCGGGGCGTTCAATGAGCAGTTCTTC
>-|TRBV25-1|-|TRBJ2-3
CASTWSGGDTQYF
TGTGCCAGCACCTGGTCGGGTGGGGATACGCAGTATTTT
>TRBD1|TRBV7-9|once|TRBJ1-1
CASGQGDHPEAFF
TGTGCCAGCGGACAGGGAGACCATCCTGAAGCTTTCTTT
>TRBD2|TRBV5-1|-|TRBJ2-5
CASSLDIAGGSQYF
TGCGCCAGCAGCTTGGATATAGCGGGGGGATCCCAGTACTTC
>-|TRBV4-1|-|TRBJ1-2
CASSQEPRTGIYGYTF
TGCGCCAGCAGCCAAGAACCCAGGACGGGAATCTATGGCTACACCTTC
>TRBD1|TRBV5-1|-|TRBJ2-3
CASSLEGRQGGDTQYF
TGCGCCAGCAGCTTGGAGGGGCGACAGGGGGGAGATACGCAGTATTTT